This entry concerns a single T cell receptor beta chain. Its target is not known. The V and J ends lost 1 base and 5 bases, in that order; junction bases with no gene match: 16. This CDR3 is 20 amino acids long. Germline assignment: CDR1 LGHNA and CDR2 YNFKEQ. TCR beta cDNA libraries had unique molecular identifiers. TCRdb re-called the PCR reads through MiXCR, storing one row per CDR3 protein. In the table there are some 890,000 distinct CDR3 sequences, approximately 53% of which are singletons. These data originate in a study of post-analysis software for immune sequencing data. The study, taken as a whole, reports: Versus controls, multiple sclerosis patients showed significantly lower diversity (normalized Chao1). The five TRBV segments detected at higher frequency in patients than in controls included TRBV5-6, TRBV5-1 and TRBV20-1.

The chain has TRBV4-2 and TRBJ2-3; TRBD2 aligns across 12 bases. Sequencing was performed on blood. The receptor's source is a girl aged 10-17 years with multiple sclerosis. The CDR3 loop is CASSQAPTSGGHQGGDTQYF. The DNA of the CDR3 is TGTGCCAGCAGCCAAGCCCCGACTAGCGGGGGACACCAGGGAGGAGATACGCAGTATTTT.